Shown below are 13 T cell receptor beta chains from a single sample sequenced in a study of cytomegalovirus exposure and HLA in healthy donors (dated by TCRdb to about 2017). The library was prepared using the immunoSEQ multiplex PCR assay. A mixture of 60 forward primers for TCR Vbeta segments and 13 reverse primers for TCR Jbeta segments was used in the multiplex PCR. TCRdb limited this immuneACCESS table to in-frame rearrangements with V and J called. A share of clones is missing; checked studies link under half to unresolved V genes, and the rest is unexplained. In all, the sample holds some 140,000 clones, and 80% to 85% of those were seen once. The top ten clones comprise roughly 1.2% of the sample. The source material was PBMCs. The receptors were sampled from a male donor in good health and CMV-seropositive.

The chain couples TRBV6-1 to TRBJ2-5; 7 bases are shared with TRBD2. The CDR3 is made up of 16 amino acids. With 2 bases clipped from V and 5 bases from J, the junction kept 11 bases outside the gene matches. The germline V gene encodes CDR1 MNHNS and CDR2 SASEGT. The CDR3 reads CASSEFLTGGGETQYF. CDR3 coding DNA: TGTGCCAGCAGTGAATTCTTAACGGGGGGTGGGGAGACCCAGTACTTC.

The CDR3: CASKFKRTGLSSGANVLTF. The CDR3 DNA reads as TGTGCCAGCAAGTTTAAGAGAACGGGACTTTCCTCTGGGGCCAACGTCCTGACTTTC. The chain is built from TRBV27 and TRBJ2-6; a weak D match, TRBD2 (6 bases). V was shortened by 7 bases and J by 0 bases, with 22 bases between the two germline ends. Germline V gene lookup returns CDR1 MNHEY and CDR2 SMNVEV (reference sequence). This CDR3 has 19 amino acids.

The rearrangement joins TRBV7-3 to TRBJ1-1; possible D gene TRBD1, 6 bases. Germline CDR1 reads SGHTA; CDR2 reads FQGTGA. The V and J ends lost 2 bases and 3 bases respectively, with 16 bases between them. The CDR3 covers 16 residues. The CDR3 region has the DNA TGTGCCAGCAGCTTACGGGGGGGGCTGGGGGACACTGAAGCTTTCTTT. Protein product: CASSLRGGLGDTEAFF. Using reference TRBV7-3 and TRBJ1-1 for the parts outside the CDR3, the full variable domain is GAGVSQTPSNKVTEKGKYVELRCDPISGHTALYWYRQSLGQGPEFLIYFQGTGAADDSGLPNDRFFAVRPEGSVSTLKIQRTERGDSAVYLCASSLRGGLGDTEAFFGQGTRLTVV.

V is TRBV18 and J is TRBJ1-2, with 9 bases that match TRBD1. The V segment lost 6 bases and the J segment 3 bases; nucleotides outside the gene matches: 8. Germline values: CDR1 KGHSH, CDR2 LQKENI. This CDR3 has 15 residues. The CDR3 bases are TGTGCCAGCTCTACAGGGACAGGGACTTACTATGGCTACACCTTC. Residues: CASSTGTGTYYGYTF.

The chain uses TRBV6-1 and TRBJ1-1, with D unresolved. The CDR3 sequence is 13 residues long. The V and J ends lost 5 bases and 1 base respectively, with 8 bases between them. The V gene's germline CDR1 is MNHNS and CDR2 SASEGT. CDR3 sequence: CASSTRENTEAFF. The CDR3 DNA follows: TGTGCCAGCAGTACGAGAGAGAACACTGAAGCTTTCTTT.

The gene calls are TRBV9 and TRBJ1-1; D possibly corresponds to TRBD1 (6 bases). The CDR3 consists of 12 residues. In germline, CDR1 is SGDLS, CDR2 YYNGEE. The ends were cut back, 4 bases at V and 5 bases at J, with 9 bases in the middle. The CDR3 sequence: CASSLQGTEAFF. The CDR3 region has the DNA TGTGCCAGCAGCTTACAGGGAACTGAAGCTTTCTTT. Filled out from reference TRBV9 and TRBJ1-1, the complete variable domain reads DSGVTQTPKHLITATGQRVTLRCSPRSGDLSVYWYQQSLDQGLQFLIQYYNGEERAKGNILERFSAQQFPDLHSELNLSSLELGDSALYFCASSLQGTEAFFGQGTRLTVV.

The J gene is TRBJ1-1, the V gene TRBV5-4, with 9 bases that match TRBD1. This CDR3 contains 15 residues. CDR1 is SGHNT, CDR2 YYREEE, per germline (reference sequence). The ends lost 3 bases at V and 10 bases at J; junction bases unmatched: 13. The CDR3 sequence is CASSSGQGETPGAFF. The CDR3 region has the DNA TGTGCCAGCAGCTCGGGACAGGGTGAAACTCCGGGAGCTTTCTTT.

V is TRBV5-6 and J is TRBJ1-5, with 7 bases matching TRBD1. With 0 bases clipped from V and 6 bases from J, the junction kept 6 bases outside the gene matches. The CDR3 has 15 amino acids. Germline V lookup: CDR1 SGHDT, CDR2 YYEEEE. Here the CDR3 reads CASSLGEGARQPQHF. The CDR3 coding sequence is TGTGCCAGCAGCTTGGGAGAGGGGGCCCGTCAGCCCCAGCATTTT.

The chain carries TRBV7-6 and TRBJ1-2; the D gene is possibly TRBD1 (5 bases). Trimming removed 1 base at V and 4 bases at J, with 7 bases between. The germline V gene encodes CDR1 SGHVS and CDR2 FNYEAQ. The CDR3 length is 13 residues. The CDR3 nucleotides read TGTGCCAGCAGCTTAGGGGACTTCTATGGCTACACCTTC. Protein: CASSLGDFYGYTF.

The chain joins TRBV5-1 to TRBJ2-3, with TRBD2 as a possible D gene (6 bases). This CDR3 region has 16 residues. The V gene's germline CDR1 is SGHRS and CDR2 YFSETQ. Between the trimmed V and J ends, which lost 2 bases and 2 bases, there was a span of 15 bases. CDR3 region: CASSLRGSGLTDTQYF. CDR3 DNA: TGCGCCAGCAGCTTACGTGGTAGCGGACTCACAGATACGCAGTATTTT.

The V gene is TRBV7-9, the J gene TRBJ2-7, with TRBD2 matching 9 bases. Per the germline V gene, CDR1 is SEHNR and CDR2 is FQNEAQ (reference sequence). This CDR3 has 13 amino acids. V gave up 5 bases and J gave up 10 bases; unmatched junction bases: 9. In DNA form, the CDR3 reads TGTGCCAGCAGCACGACGTCTAGCGGGAAACAGTACTTC. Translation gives CASSTTSSGKQYF.

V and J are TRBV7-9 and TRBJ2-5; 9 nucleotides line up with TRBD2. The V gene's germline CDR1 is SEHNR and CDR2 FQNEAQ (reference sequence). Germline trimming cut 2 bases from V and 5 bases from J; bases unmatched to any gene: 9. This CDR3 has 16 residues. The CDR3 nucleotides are TGTGCCAGCAGCTTACTAGCGGGGCGTCGTACGGAGACCCAGTACTTC. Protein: CASSLLAGRRTETQYF.

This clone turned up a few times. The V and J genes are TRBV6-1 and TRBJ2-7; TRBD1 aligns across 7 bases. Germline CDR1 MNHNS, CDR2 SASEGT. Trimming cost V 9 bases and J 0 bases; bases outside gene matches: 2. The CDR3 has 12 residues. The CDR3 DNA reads TGTGCCAGTGGGACAGCCTCCTACGAGCAGTACTTC. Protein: CASGTASYEQYF.